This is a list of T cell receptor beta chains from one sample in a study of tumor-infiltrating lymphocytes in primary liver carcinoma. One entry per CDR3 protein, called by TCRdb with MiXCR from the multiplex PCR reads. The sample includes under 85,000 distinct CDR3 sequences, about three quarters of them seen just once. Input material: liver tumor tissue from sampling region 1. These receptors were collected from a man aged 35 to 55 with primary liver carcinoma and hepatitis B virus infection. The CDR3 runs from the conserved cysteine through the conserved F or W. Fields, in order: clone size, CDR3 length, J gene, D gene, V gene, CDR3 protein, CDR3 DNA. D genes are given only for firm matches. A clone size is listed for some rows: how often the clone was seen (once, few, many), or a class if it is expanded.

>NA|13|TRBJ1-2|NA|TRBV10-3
CAMRTDLNYGYTF
TGTGCCATGAGAACAGATCTTAACTATGGCTATACCTTC
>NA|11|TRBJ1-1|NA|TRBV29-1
CSTAPGGEASF
TGCAGCACTGCGCCCGGGGGTGAAGCTTCCTTT
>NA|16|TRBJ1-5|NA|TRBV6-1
CASSELRTGGDQPQHF
TGTGCCAGCAGTGAATTAAGGACTGGGGGCGATCAGCCCCAGCATTTT
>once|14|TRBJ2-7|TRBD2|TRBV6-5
CTSRPEGLAYKQYF
TGTACCTCCAGACCGGAGGGACTAGCCTACAAGCAGTACTTC
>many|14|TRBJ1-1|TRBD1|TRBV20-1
CSAQTDKGAPEAFF
TGCAGTGCCCAAACCGACAAGGGGGCCCCTGAAGCTTTCTTT
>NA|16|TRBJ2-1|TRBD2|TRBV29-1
CSVEFLSSGTYNEQFF
TGCAGCGTTGAATTCCTGTCTAGCGGGACCTACAATGAGCAGTTCTTC
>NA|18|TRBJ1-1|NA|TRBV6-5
CASTPHTLGKGLNTEAFF
TGTGCCAGCACCCCACACACGTTGGGGAAGGGGCTGAACACCGAAGCTTTCTTT
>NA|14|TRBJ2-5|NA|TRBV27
CASRPIGPAETQYF
TGTGCCAGCAGACCGATCGGACCTGCAGAGACCCAGTACTTC
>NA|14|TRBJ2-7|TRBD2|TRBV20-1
CSASSGSPARDQYF
TGCAGTGCCAGTAGCGGGAGCCCAGCTAGGGATCAGTACTTC
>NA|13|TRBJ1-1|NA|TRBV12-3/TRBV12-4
CANTRGRTTEAFF
TGTGCCAACACTCGGGGAAGGACAACTGAAGCTTTCTTT
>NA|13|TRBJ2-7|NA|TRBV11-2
CVSSLSELVSLYF
TGTGTCAGCAGCTTAAGTGAGCTAGTGTCGCTGTACTTC
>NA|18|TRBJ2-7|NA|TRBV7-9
CASSLAQLRTEGSYEQYF
TGTGCCAGTAGCTTAGCTCAGCTTAGGACAGAGGGCTCTTACGAGCAGTACTTC
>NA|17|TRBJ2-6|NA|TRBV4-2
CASSQEGPHYGANVLTF
TGTGCCAGCAGTCAAGAGGGGCCTCACTATGGGGCCAACGTCCTGACTTTC
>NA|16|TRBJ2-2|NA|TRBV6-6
CASTTGGQRNTEELFF
TGTGCCAGCACCACGGGCGGACAGAGGAACACCGAGGAGCTGTTTTTT
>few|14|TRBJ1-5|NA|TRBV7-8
CVSSPGTLNQPQHF
TGTGTCAGTAGCCCAGGGACATTGAATCAGCCCCAGCATTTT
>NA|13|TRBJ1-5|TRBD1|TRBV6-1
CASSEDRGGQPAF
TGTGCCAGCAGTGAAGACAGGGGGGGACAGCCAGCATTT
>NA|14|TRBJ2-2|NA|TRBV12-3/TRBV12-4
CASSFGADTGELFF
TGTGCCAGCAGTTTCGGGGCGGACACCGGGGAGCTGTTTTTT
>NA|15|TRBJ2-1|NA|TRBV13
CASSFTGIPYKEQFF
TGTGCCAGTAGTTTTACAGGGATCCCCTACAAAGAGCAGTTCTTC
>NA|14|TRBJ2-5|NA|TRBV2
CASSDRGYQETQYF
TGTGCCAGCAGTGACAGGGGATACCAAGAGACCCAGTACTTC
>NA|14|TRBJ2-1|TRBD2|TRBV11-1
CASSLGAGDIDKFF
TGTGCCAGCAGCTTAGGTGCGGGAGATATTGATAAGTTCTTC